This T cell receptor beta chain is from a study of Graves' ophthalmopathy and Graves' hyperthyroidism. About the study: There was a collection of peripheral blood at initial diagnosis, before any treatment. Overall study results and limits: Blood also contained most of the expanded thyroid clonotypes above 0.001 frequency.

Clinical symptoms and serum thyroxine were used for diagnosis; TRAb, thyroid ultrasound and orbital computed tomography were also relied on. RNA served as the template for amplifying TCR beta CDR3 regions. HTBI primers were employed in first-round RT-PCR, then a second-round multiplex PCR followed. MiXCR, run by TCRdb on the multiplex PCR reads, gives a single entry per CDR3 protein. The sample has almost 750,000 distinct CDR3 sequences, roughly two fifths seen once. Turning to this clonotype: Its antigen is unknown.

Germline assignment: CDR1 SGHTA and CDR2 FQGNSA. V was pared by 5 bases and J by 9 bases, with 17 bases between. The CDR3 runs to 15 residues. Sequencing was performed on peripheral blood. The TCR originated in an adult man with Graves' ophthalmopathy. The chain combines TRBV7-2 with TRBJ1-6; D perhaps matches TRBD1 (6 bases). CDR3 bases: TGTGCCAGCAGCACCGGACAGCTACTAAGTTCACCCCTCCACTTT. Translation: CASSTGQLLSSPLHF.